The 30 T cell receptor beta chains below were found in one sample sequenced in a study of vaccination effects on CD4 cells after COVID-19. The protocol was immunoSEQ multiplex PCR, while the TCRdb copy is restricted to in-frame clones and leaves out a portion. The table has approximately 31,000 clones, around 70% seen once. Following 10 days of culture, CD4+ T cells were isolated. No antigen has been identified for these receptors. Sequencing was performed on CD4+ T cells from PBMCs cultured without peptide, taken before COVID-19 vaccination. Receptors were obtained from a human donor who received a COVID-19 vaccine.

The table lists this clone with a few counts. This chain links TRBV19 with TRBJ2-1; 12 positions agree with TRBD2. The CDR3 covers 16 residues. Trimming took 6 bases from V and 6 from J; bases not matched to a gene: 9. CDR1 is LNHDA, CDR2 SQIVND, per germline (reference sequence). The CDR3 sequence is CASSPSGGDSLNEQFF. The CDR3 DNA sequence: TGTGCCAGTAGCCCTAGCGGGGGGGACTCACTCAATGAGCAGTTCTTC.

CDR3 in amino acids: CASSDEGNTGELFF. The CDR3 region has the DNA TGCGCCAGCAGTGATGAAGGGAACACCGGGGAGCTGTTTTTT. The V and J genes are TRBV10-1 and TRBJ2-2; D unclear. V was trimmed by 3 bases and J by 1 base, leaving 6 bases between them. CDR1 and CDR2 from the germline V gene are WNHNN and SYGVQD (reference sequence). This CDR3 is built from 14 residues.

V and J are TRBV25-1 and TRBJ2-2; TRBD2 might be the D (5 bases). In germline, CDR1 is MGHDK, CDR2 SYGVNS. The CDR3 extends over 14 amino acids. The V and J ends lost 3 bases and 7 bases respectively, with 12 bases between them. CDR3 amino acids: CASSDYTADGELFF. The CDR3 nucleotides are TGTGCCAGCAGTGACTACACAGCGGACGGGGAGCTGTTTTTT.

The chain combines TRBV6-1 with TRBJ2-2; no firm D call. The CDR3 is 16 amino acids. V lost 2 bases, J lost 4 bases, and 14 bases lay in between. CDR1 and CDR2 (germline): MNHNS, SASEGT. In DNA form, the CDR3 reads TGTGCCAGCAGTGAAAACCGTCTCCTCGGCACCGGGGAGCTGTTTTTT. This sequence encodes CASSENRLLGTGELFF.

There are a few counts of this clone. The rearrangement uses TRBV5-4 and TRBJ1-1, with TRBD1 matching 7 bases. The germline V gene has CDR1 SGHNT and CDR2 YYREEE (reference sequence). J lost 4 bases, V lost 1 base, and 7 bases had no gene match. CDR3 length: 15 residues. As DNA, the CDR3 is TGTGCCAGCAGCTTGAGCACACAGGGGCTCACTGAAGCTTTCTTT. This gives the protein CASSLSTQGLTEAFF. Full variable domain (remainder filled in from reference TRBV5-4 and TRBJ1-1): ETGVTQSPTHLIKTRGQQVTLRCSSQSGHNTVSWYQQALGQGPQFIFQYYREEENGRGNFPPRFSGLQFPNYSSELNVNALELDDSALYLCASSLSTQGLTEAFFGQGTRLTVV.

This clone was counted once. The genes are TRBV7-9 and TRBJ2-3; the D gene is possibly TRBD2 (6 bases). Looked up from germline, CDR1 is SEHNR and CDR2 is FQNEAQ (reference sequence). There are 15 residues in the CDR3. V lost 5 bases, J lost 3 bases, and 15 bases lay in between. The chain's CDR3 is CASSHGQGGTDTQYF. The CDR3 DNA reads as TGTGCCAGCAGCCATGGCCAGGGAGGAACAGATACGCAGTATTTT.

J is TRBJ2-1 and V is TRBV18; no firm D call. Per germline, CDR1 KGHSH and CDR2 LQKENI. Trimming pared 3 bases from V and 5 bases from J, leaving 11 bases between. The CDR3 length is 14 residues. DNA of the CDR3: TGTGCCAGCTCACCGGGCAACGGAAACAATGAGCAGTTCTTC. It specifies CASSPGNGNNEQFF.

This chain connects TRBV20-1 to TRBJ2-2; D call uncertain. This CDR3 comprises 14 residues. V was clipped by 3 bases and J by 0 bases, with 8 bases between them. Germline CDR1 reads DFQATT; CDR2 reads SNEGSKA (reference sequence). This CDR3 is CSASRGPNTGELFF. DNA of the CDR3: TGCAGTGCTAGTCGAGGACCGAACACCGGGGAGCTGTTTTTT.

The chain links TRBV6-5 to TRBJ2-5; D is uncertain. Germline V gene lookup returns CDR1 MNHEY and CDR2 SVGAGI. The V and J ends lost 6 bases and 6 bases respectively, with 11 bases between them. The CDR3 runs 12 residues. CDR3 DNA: TGTGCCAGCAGGGGTTCGGGCAAGACCCAGTACTTC. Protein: CASRGSGKTQYF.

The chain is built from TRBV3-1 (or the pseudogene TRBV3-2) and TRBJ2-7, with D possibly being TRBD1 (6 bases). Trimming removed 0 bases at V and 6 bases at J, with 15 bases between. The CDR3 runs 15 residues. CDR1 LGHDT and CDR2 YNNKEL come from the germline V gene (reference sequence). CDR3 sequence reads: CASSQDVSGRGEQYF. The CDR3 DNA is TGTGCCAGCAGCCAAGACGTCTCAGGCAGGGGCGAGCAGTACTTC.

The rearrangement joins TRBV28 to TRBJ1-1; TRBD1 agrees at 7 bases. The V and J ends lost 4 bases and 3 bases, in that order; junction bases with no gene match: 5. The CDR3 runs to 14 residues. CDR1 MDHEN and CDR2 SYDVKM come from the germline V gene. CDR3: CASSSAQGDTEAFF. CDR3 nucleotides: TGTGCCAGCAGTTCCGCGCAGGGGGACACTGAAGCTTTCTTT. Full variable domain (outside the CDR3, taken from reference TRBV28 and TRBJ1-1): DVKVTQSSRYLVKRTGEKVFLECVQDMDHENMFWYRQDPGLGLRLIYFSYDVKMKEKGDIPEGYSVSREKKERFSLILESASTNQTSMYLCASSSAQGDTEAFFGQGTRLTVV.

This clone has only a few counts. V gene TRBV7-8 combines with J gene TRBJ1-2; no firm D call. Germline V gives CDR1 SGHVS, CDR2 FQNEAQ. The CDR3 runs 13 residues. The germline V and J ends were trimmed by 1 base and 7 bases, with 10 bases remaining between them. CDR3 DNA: TGTGCCAGCAGCTTAGATTTGGGATCTGGCTACACCTTC. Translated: CASSLDLGSGYTF.

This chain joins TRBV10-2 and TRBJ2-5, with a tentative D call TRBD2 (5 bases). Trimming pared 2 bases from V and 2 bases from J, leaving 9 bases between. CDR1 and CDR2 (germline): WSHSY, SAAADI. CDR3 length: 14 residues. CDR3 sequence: CASSESLAQETQYF. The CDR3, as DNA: TGCGCCAGCAGTGAGAGCCTAGCACAAGAGACCCAGTACTTC.

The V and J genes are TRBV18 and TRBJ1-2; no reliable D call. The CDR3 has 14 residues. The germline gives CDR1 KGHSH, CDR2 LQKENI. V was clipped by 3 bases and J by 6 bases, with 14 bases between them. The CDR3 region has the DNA TGTGCCAGCTCACCGGCTCAAGGGAAAAATGGCTACACCTTC. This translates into CASSPAQGKNGYTF.

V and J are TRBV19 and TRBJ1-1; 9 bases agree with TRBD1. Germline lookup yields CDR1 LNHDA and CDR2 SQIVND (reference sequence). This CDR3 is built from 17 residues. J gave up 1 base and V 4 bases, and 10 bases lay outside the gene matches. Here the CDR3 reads CASSTFIPGQGNTEAFF. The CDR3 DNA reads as TGTGCCAGTAGTACCTTCATACCGGGACAGGGGAACACTGAAGCTTTCTTT.

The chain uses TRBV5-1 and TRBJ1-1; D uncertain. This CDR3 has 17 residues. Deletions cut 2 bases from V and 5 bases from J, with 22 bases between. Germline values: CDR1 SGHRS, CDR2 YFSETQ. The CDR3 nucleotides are TGCGCCAGCAGCTTTGGCCCGGCGTCTGGGAGGTCGACTGAAGCTTTCTTT. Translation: CASSFGPASGRSTEAFF.

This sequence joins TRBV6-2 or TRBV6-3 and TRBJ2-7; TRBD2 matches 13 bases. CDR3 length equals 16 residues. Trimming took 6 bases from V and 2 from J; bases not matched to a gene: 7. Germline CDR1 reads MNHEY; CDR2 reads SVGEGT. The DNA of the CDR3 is TGTGCCAGCAGCAACGGGACTAGCGGGACTGCCTACGAGCAGTACTTC. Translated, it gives CASSNGTSGTAYEQYF.

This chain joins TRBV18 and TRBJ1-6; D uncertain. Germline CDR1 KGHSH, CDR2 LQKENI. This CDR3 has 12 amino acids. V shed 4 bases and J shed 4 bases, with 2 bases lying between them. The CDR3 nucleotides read TGTGCCAGCTCACAGTATAATTCACCCCTCCACTTT. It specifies CASSQYNSPLHF.

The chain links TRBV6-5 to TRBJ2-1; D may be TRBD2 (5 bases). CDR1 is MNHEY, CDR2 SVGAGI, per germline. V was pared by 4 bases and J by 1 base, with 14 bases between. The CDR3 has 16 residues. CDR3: CASSSTSGKSYNEQFF. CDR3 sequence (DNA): TGTGCCAGCAGTTCCACTAGTGGGAAGTCCTACAATGAGCAGTTCTTC.

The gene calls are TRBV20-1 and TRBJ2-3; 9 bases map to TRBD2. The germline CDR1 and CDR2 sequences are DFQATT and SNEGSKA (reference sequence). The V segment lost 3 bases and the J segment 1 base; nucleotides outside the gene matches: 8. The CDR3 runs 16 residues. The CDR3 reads CSASGSRLAGTDTQYF. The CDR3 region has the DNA TGCAGTGCTAGTGGAAGCCGACTAGCGGGCACAGATACGCAGTATTTT.

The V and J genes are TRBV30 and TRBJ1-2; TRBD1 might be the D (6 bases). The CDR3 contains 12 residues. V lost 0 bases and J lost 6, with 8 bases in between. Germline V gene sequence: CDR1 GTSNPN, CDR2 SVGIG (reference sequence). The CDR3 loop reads CAWSVRQDGYTF. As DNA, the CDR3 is TGTGCCTGGAGTGTGAGACAGGATGGCTACACCTTC.

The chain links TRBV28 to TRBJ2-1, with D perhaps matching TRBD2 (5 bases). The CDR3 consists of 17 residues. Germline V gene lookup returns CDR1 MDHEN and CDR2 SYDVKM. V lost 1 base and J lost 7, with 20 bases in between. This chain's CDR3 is CASSLFKRRERRNEQFF. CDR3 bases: TGTGCCAGCAGTTTATTCAAACGACGGGAAAGGAGAAATGAGCAGTTCTTC.

CDR3 region: CASSPLIGDYGYTF. The CDR3 DNA follows: TGTGCCAGCTCACCACTAATAGGGGACTATGGCTACACCTTC. The chain carries TRBV18 and TRBJ1-2, with D possibly matching TRBD1 (5 bases). The CDR3 runs 14 residues. V lost 1 base and J 3 bases, leaving 9 bases between the germline ends. Germline-derived CDR1 and CDR2 are KGHSH and LQKENI.

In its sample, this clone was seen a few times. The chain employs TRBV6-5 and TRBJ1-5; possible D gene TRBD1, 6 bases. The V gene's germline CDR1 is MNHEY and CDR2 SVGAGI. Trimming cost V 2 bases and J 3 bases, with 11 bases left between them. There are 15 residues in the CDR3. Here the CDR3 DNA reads TGTGCCAGCAGTTACGGGGGGGCCAACAATCAGCCCCAGCATTTT. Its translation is CASSYGGANNQPQHF.

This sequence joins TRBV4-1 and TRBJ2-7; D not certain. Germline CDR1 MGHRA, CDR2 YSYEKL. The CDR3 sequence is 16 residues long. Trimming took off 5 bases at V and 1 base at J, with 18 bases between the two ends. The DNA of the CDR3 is TGCGCCAGCAGCTATACCCTAGTAGGCTCATCCTACGAGCAGTACTTC. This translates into CASSYTLVGSSYEQYF.

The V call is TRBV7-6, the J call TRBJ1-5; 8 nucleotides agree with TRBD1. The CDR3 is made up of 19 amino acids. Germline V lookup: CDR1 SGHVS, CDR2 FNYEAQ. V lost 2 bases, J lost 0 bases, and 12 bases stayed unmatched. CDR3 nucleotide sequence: TGTGCCAGCAGCTTACCTACCGACAGGGGCGAAGATAGCAATCAGCCCCAGCATTTT. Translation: CASSLPTDRGEDSNQPQHF.

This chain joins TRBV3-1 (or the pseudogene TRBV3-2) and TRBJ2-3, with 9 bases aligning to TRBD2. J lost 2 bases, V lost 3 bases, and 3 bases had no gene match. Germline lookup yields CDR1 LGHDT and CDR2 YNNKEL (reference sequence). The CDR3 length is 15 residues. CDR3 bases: TGTGCCAGCAGCCAGGTAGCGGGGGTCACAGATACGCAGTATTTT. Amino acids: CASSQVAGVTDTQYF.

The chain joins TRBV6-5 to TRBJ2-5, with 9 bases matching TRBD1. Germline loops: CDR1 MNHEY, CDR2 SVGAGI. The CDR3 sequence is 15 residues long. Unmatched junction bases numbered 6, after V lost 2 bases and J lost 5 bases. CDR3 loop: CASSYPTGGGETQYF. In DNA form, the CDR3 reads TGTGCCAGCAGTTACCCGACAGGGGGTGGGGAGACCCAGTACTTC.

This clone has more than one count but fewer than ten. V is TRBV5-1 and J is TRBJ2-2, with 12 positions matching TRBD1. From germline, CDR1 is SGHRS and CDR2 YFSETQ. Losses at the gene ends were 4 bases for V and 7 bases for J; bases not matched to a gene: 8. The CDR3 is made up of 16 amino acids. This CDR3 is CASSPGQGAGGGELFF. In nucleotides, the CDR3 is TGCGCCAGCAGCCCGGGACAGGGGGCTGGTGGCGGGGAGCTGTTTTTT.

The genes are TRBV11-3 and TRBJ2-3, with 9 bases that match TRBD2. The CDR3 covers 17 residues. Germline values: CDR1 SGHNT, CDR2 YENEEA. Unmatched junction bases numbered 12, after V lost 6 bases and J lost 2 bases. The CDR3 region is CASSGGIAGASTDTQYF. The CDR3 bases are TGTGCCAGCAGTGGGGGAATAGCGGGGGCCTCCACAGATACGCAGTATTTT.